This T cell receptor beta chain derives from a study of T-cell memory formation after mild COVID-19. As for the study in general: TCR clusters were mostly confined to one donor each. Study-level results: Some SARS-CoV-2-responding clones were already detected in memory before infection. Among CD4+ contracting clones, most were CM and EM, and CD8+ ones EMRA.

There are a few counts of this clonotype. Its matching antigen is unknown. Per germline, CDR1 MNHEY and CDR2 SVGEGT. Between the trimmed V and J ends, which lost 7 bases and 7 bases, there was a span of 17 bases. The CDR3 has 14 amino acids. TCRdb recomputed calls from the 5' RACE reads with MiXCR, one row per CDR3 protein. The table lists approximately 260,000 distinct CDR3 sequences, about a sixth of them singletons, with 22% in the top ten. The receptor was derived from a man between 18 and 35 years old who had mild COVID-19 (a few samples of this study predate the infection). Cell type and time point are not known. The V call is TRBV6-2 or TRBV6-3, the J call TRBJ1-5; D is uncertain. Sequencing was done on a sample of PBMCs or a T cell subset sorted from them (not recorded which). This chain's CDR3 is CASMAVWASQPQHF. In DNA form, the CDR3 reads TGTGCCAGCATGGCGGTGTGGGCCAGCCAGCCCCAGCATTTT.